Shown below are 30 T cell receptor beta chains from a single sample sequenced in a study of blood T cell repertoires in COVID-19. TCRdb's copy holds only in-frame clones and misses some; the assay was immunoSEQ multiplex PCR. This table holds about 150,000 clones, approximately 80% found once. The specimen sequenced was peripheral blood. These receptors came from a woman aged 55 to 70 with COVID-19, enrolled during active disease.

The V call is TRBV27, the J call TRBJ2-1, with 8 positions matching TRBD1. Germline CDR1 reads MNHEY; CDR2 reads SMNVEV (reference sequence). With 3 bases clipped from V and 4 bases from J, the junction kept 14 bases outside the gene matches. The CDR3 extends over 18 amino acids. In DNA, the CDR3 is TGTGCCAGCAGTTTTTTTGGTCGGGACAGGAAGAGATACAATGAGCAGTTCTTC. Translated, it gives CASSFFGRDRKRYNEQFF.

V is TRBV11-2 and J is TRBJ1-3; D not certain. The CDR3 runs to 15 residues. Trimming took off 0 bases at V and 0 bases at J, with 6 bases between the two ends. CDR1 SGHAT and CDR2 FQNNGV come from the germline V gene. The CDR3 protein is CASSLDRSSGNTIYF. The DNA for the CDR3 is TGTGCCAGCAGCTTAGATCGGAGCTCTGGAAACACCATATATTTT.

CDR3 DNA sequence: TGTGCCAGTAGTATAATTGGAGCTAGCGGACCCTCTGGAAACACCATATATTTT. It translates to CASSIIGASGPSGNTIYF. The chain uses TRBV19 and TRBJ1-3; D call uncertain. CDR3 length: 18 amino acids. Trimming stripped 2 bases from V and 0 bases from J, with 17 bases between. Germline V lookup: CDR1 LNHDA, CDR2 SQIVND (reference sequence).

The rearrangement links TRBV18 to TRBJ2-1, with D hard to call. Germline-derived CDR1 and CDR2 are KGHSH and LQKENI. This CDR3 has 15 amino acids. V lost 6 bases and J 3 bases, leaving 15 bases between the germline ends. The CDR3 is CASSPDSFYYNEQFF. CDR3 DNA sequence: TGTGCCAGCTCCCCAGATAGTTTTTACTACAATGAGCAGTTCTTC.

The chain employs TRBV11-2 and TRBJ2-7; D uncertain. The ends were cut back, 0 bases at V and 3 bases at J, with 3 bases in the middle. This CDR3 comprises 12 residues. The germline gives CDR1 SGHAT, CDR2 FQNNGV. CDR3 protein: CASSLDRYEQYF. The CDR3 DNA follows: TGTGCCAGCAGCTTAGATCGCTACGAGCAGTACTTC.

V usage is TRBV19 and J usage is TRBJ2-1, with a tentative D call TRBD2 (6 bases). V was trimmed by 6 bases and J by 4 bases, leaving 7 bases between them. The CDR3 is 12 amino acids. CDR1 LNHDA and CDR2 SQIVND come from the germline V gene (reference sequence). In DNA, the CDR3 is TGTGCCAGTAGCGGGAGATACAATGAGCAGTTCTTC. This codes for CASSGRYNEQFF.

The rearrangement links TRBV5-1 to TRBJ2-1, with a possible D match to TRBD1 (6 bases). The germline V gene encodes CDR1 SGHRS and CDR2 YFSETQ. There are 15 residues in the CDR3. V was clipped by 3 bases and J by 1 base, with 11 bases between them. CDR3 bases: TGCGCCAGCAGCTCTTCAGGGGAATCCTACAATGAGCAGTTCTTC. As protein: CASSSSGESYNEQFF.

The chain carries TRBV6-5 and TRBJ1-1; 9 bases fit TRBD1. CDR3 length: 15 amino acids. V was pared by 4 bases and J by 4 bases, with 7 bases of the junction left unmatched. From germline, CDR1 is MNHEY and CDR2 SVGAGI. The CDR3 spells CASSSGQGRGTEAFF. Written as DNA, the CDR3 is TGTGCCAGCAGTTCCGGACAGGGGAGGGGCACTGAAGCTTTCTTT.

This chain uses TRBV7-9 with TRBJ1-2; 7 bases fit TRBD1. The V gene's germline CDR1 is SEHNR and CDR2 FQNEAQ (reference sequence). Unmatched junction bases numbered 1, after V lost 5 bases and J lost 4 bases. The CDR3 is 12 amino acids. CDR3 in amino acids: CASSRQGYGYTF. CDR3 DNA: TGTGCCAGCAGCAGACAGGGCTATGGCTACACCTTC.

The J gene is TRBJ1-1, the V gene TRBV9; maybe TRBD1 (6 bases). CDR3 size: 15 residues. Looked up from germline, CDR1 is SGDLS and CDR2 is YYNGEE. Deletions cut 3 bases from V and 0 bases from J, with 12 bases between. The CDR3 nucleotides read TGTGCCAGCAGCGACCAACAGGGAATGAACACTGAAGCTTTCTTT. This gives the protein CASSDQQGMNTEAFF.

V and J are TRBV11-2 and TRBJ2-5; D not resolved. The ends were cut back, 3 bases at V and 5 bases at J, with 10 bases in the middle. The CDR3 covers 13 residues. Germline CDR1 is SGHAT and CDR2 is FQNNGV. Here the CDR3 reads CASSFEVTETQYF. As DNA, the CDR3 is TGTGCCAGCAGCTTCGAGGTAACGGAGACCCAGTACTTC.

The chain couples TRBV10-3 to TRBJ1-4; 9 bases are shared with TRBD1. CDR3 length: 14 amino acids. The germline CDR1 and CDR2 sequences are ENHRY and SYGVKD. J gave up 6 bases and V 4 bases, and 3 bases lay outside the gene matches. The chain's CDR3 is CAISAGQGYEKLFF. CDR3 DNA: TGTGCCATCAGTGCGGGACAGGGATATGAAAAACTGTTTTTT.

This sequence joins TRBV29-1 and TRBJ2-2; TRBD1 matches at 9 bases. This CDR3 comprises 15 residues. Germline CDR1 and CDR2: SQVTM and ANQGSEA. V lost 7 bases, J lost 4 bases, and 10 bases stayed unmatched. The chain's CDR3 is CSARGQGVSTGELFF. CDR3 nucleotide sequence: TGCAGCGCCCGGGGACAGGGTGTCAGCACCGGGGAGCTGTTTTTT.

The chain recombines TRBV6-2 or TRBV6-3 with TRBJ1-1, with TRBD1 as a possible D gene (6 bases). Trimming left V 5 bases short and J 6 bases short, with 16 bases between. Germline-derived CDR1 and CDR2 are MNHEY and SVGEGT. The CDR3 loop spans 14 amino acids. The CDR3 reads CASSQPQGRSEAFF. The CDR3 DNA is TGTGCCAGCAGTCAACCACAGGGAAGATCTGAAGCTTTCTTT.

The J gene is TRBJ1-2, the V gene TRBV10-3; D uncertain. Trimming removed 3 bases at V and 4 bases at J, with 12 bases between. CDR1 and CDR2 from the germline V gene are ENHRY and SYGVKD. The CDR3 runs 14 residues. CDR3 protein: CAISESPESYGYTF. The CDR3 nucleotides are TGTGCCATCAGTGAATCCCCAGAAAGCTATGGCTACACCTTC.

This rearrangement joins TRBV4-1 to TRBJ1-1, with D possibly matching TRBD1 (6 bases). Germline-derived CDR1 and CDR2 are MGHRA and YSYEKL. This CDR3 has 16 residues. V was trimmed by 3 bases and J by 0 bases, leaving 14 bases between them. The DNA for the CDR3 is TGCGCCAGCAGCCAGACCCCGGACAGCATGAACACTGAAGCTTTCTTT. Amino acid sequence: CASSQTPDSMNTEAFF.

The genes are TRBV9 and TRBJ1-4; D may be TRBD1 (5 bases). The CDR3 has 15 amino acids. Per germline, CDR1 SGDLS and CDR2 YYNGEE. The V end lost 2 bases, the J end lost 2 bases, and 10 bases lay between the germline ends. The CDR3 DNA is TGTGCCAGCAGCGTTACCGGGACTACTAATGAAAAACTGTTTTTT. It encodes CASSVTGTTNEKLFF.

This clone was recorded many times. The chain uses TRBV9 and TRBJ1-5; tentatively, D is TRBD1 (6 bases). Germline V gives CDR1 SGDLS, CDR2 YYNGEE. The V end was cut by 0 bases, the J end by 6 bases, with 13 bases between. The CDR3 has 15 amino acids. CDR3 nucleotides: TGTGCCAGCAGCGTAGCATCAGGGGCGGGTCAGCCCCAGCATTTT. It codes for CASSVASGAGQPQHF. Full variable domain (rest looked up from reference TRBV9 and TRBJ1-5): DSGVTQTPKHLITATGQRVTLRCSPRSGDLSVYWYQQSLDQGLQFLIQYYNGEERAKGNILERFSAQQFPDLHSELNLSSLELGDSALYFCASSVASGAGQPQHFGDGTRLSIL.

This chain connects TRBV7-9 to TRBJ1-6, with D possibly matching TRBD1 (5 bases). The CDR3 covers 13 residues. V was clipped by 7 bases and J by 7 bases, with 11 bases between them. The V gene's germline CDR1 is SEHNR and CDR2 FQNEAQ (reference sequence). The CDR3 DNA reads TGTGCCAGCACTCTGGAGGGGAATTCACCCCTCCACTTT. It yields the protein CASTLEGNSPLHF. The entire variable domain, with the rest obtained from reference TRBV7-9 and TRBJ1-6, is as follows: DTGVSQNPRHKITKRGQNVTFRCDPISEHNRLYWYRQTLGQGPEFLTYFQNEAQLEKSRLLSDRFSAERPKGSFSTLEIQRTEQGDSAMYLCASTLEGNSPLHFGNGTRLTVT.

V and J are TRBV4-2 and TRBJ1-5, with D possibly TRBD1 on 5 matching bases. This CDR3 is built from 15 residues. V was shortened by 0 bases and J by 6 bases, with 12 bases between the two germline ends. CDR1 and CDR2 (germline): LGHNA, YNFKEQ. This CDR3 is CASSQDGKGPQPQHF. CDR3 nucleotide sequence: TGTGCCAGCAGCCAAGATGGGAAGGGGCCTCAGCCCCAGCATTTT.

The V and J genes are TRBV7-6 and TRBJ1-4; tentatively, D is TRBD1 (5 bases). The germline V gene encodes CDR1 SGHVS and CDR2 FNYEAQ. This CDR3 has 15 residues. Between the trimmed V and J ends, which lost 1 base and 5 bases, there was a span of 11 bases. The CDR3: CASSLEPGWNEKLFF. The CDR3 nucleotides are TGTGCCAGCAGCTTAGAGCCAGGGTGGAATGAAAAACTGTTTTTT.

The chain joins TRBV18 to TRBJ1-1; D is ambiguous. CDR3 length: 12 residues. V was trimmed by 7 bases and J by 0 bases, leaving 6 bases between them. In germline, CDR1 is KGHSH, CDR2 LQKENI. The CDR3 region is CASCDLNTEAFF. In DNA form, the CDR3 reads TGTGCCAGCTGCGACTTGAACACTGAAGCTTTCTTT.

The rearrangement joins TRBV18 to TRBJ1-1; no clear D. Germline CDR1 is KGHSH and CDR2 is LQKENI. V was clipped by 2 bases and J by 7 bases, with 11 bases between them. The CDR3 runs to 13 residues. In DNA form, the CDR3 reads TGTGCCAGCTCACCAGACAAGGCGGGTGAAGCTTTCTTT. Translated, it gives CASSPDKAGEAFF.

The chain is built from TRBV19 and TRBJ2-3; D is ambiguous. The germline V gene encodes CDR1 LNHDA and CDR2 SQIVND (reference sequence). The V end lost 6 bases, the J end lost 0 bases, and 13 bases lay between the germline ends. The CDR3 consists of 15 residues. The CDR3 sequence is CASRLSAVSTDTQYF. The CDR3 DNA follows: TGTGCCAGTAGACTCTCCGCGGTCAGCACAGATACGCAGTATTTT.

The V gene is TRBV18, the J gene TRBJ2-1; 14 nucleotides align to TRBD2. The CDR3 extends over 19 amino acids. Per germline, CDR1 KGHSH and CDR2 LQKENI. V shed 0 bases, J shed 7 bases, and the junction held 11 bases outside the gene matches. This CDR3 reads CASSPPFGGLAGVKNEQFF. The DNA for the CDR3 is TGTGCCAGCTCACCACCTTTTGGGGGACTAGCGGGGGTGAAAAATGAGCAGTTCTTC.

The chain has TRBV5-1 and TRBJ1-1; possible D gene TRBD1, 5 bases. From germline, CDR1 is SGHRS and CDR2 YFSETQ. V lost 0 bases, J lost 4 bases, and 16 bases lay in between. This CDR3 has 16 amino acids. CDR3 nucleotide sequence: TGCGCCAGCAGCTTGGGACAGTCCTTATTGGGCACTGAAGCTTTCTTT. Amino acid sequence: CASSLGQSLLGTEAFF.

J is TRBJ1-6 and V is TRBV7-2; D remains ambiguous. Germline lookup yields CDR1 SGHTA and CDR2 FQGNSA. The CDR3 extends over 12 amino acids. With 0 bases removed from V and 12 bases from J, the gap between germline ends came to 6 bases. The chain's CDR3 is CASSLAGLPLHF. The DNA for the CDR3 is TGTGCCAGCAGCTTAGCTGGGCTACCCCTCCACTTT.

The V and J genes are TRBV19 and TRBJ1-2; D not certain. Deletions cut 7 bases from V and 6 bases from J, with 15 bases between. Germline V gene data show CDR1 as LNHDA and CDR2 as SQIVND (reference sequence). The CDR3 runs 13 residues. The CDR3 sequence: CASTRDYLNGYTF. CDR3 coding DNA: TGTGCCAGTACTAGAGACTATCTAAATGGCTACACCTTC.

The V and J genes are TRBV11-2 and TRBJ2-1; TRBD2 aligns across 12 bases. Unmatched junction bases numbered 7, after V lost 3 bases and J lost 10 bases. The CDR3 contains 15 residues. The germline CDR1 and CDR2 sequences are SGHAT and FQNNGV. For the CDR3, the DNA is TGTGCCAGCAGCTTTGGACTAGCGGGACCGGCCGAGCAGTTCTTC. Translation: CASSFGLAGPAEQFF. The variable domain in full, completed from reference TRBV11-2 and TRBJ2-1, reads EAGVAQSPRYKIIEKRQSVAFWCNPISGHATLYWYQQILGQGPKLLIQFQNNGVVDDSQLPKDRFSAERLKGVDSTLKIQPAKLEDSAVYLCASSFGLAGPAEQFFGPGTRLTVL.

CDR3 nucleotides: TGTGCCAGCTCACCATTAGCTCTCCCTGTCGAGCAGTACTTC. Its translation: CASSPLALPVEQYF. This rearrangement joins TRBV18 to TRBJ2-7; D is ambiguous. Trimming pared 2 bases from V and 6 bases from J, leaving 14 bases between. CDR1 is KGHSH, CDR2 LQKENI, per germline. This CDR3 has 14 residues.